This TCR beta chain was observed in a study of cytomegalovirus exposure and HLA in healthy donors. Germline CDR1 reads KGHSH; CDR2 reads LQKENI. The V gene lost 2 bases and the J gene lost 3 bases, with 8 bases spanning the gap. The CDR3 runs 13 residues. There are a few counts of this clone. Researchers ran the PCR with 60 Vbeta and 13 Jbeta primers. The method was immunoSEQ multiplex PCR; TCRdb's version includes in-frame clones alone and lacks a portion of them. The table has around 200,000 clones, 79% seen once. The sequenced sample consisted of PBMCs. This sequence originates from a woman aged 50 to 60 in good health and CMV-seronegative. This chain links TRBV18 with TRBJ2-7; TRBD1 is a possible D gene (6 bases). The CDR3 DNA sequence: TGTGCCAGCTCACCAGGACAGCGCTACGAGCAGTACTTC. It yields the protein CASSPGQRYEQYF. The full variable domain, with the rest looked up from reference TRBV18 and TRBJ2-7, is NAGVMQNPRHLVRRRGQEARLRCSPMKGHSHVYWYRQLPEEGLKFMVYLQKENIIDESGMPKERFSAEFPKEGPSILRIQQVVRGDSAAYFCASSPGQRYEQYFGPGTRLTVT.